The clone carrying this T cell receptor (beta chain) was observed a single time. Its antigen is not known. These data are taken from a study of graft-versus-host responses after intestinal transplantation. For the study at large: Among the recipients, transplants were multivisceral, liver-intestinal, or isolated intestinal.

Germline V CDR1 and CDR2: MDHEN, SYDVKM. CDR3 length: 16 residues. Trimming removed 1 base from V and 2 bases from J, with 9 bases in between. TCRdb's table, derived via immunoSEQ multiplex PCR, lists solely in-frame clones and lacks some. The sample lists under 75,000 clones, around 90% occurring once. This sequence joins TRBV28 and TRBJ1-6, with D possibly matching TRBD1 (5 bases). The sequencing here drew on unstimulated CD8+ T cells sorted from spleen or lymph node cells, taken before transplant. The clonotype originates from a human donor who was the organ donor for an intestinal transplant. The CDR3 coding sequence is TGTGCCAGCAGTTTATTGGGGGGTCCCTATAATTCACCCCTCCACTTT. As protein: CASSLLGGPYNSPLHF. Full variable domain (outside the CDR3, taken from reference TRBV28 and TRBJ1-6): DVKVTQSSRYLVKRTGEKVFLECVQDMDHENMFWYRQDPGLGLRLIYFSYDVKMKEKGDIPEGYSVSREKKERFSLILESASTNQTSMYLCASSLLGGPYNSPLHFGNGTRLTVT.